These 25 T cell receptor beta chains originate from one sample sequenced in a study of lymphopenia after photon versus proton radiotherapy. Assay used: immunoSEQ multiplex PCR; TCRdb lists only in-frame clones, some missing. The data hold 150,000 to 200,000 clones, with about 85% observed a single time. The input for sequencing was peripheral blood, taken from a patient treated with photon-based radiotherapy. The receptors come from a man between 50 and 59 years old with gastric cancer.

This clone was seen only a few times. The rearrangement joins TRBV2 to TRBJ2-2; no reliable D call. CDR1 and CDR2 from the germline V gene are SNHLY and FYNNEI. This CDR3 is 14 amino acids long. The V gene lost 1 base and the J gene lost 7 bases, with 10 bases spanning the gap. The CDR3 nucleotides read TGTGCCAGCAGTGAAGTGATAGGTGGCGGGGAGCTGTTTTTT. Translating it yields CASSEVIGGGELFF.

V gene TRBV6-6 combines with J gene TRBJ2-2; 7 bases align to TRBD1. The germline gives CDR1 MNHNY, CDR2 SVGAGI (reference sequence). The V segment lost 6 bases and the J segment 0 bases; nucleotides outside the gene matches: 4. CDR3 length equals 15 residues. The CDR3 DNA is TGTGCCAGCAGGCCTGACAGGGCGAACACCGGGGAGCTGTTTTTT. This gives the protein CASRPDRANTGELFF.

The chain couples TRBV19 to TRBJ2-3, with a weak D call TRBD2 (6 bases). The CDR3 extends over 12 amino acids. Germline CDR1 LNHDA, CDR2 SQIVND (reference sequence). V lost 6 bases to trimming and J lost 9 bases, with 13 bases between them. DNA for the CDR3: TGTGCCAGTAGGCGCGGAGGGGAGACGCAGTATTTT. It encodes CASRRGGETQYF.

The chain couples TRBV7-9 to TRBJ2-7; D unclear. Germline CDR1 reads SEHNR; CDR2 reads FQNEAQ (reference sequence). The ends were cut back, 5 bases at V and 2 bases at J, with 10 bases in the middle. This CDR3 spans 13 amino acids. The CDR3 DNA sequence: TGTGCCAGCAGCCGGTACCCGACCTACGAGCAGTACTTC. This translates into CASSRYPTYEQYF.

This clone was observed once. V and J are TRBV5-4 and TRBJ1-2, with D perhaps TRBD1 (5 bases). Germline CDR1 reads SGHNT; CDR2 reads YYREEE (reference sequence). This CDR3 comprises 14 residues. The V end lost 3 bases, the J end lost 4 bases, and 13 bases lay between the germline ends. The chain's CDR3 is CASSSGGGSYGYTF. For the CDR3, the DNA is TGTGCCAGCAGCTCCGGTGGGGGAAGCTATGGCTACACCTTC.

The V gene is TRBV6-6, the J gene TRBJ2-3; TRBD2 aligns across 9 bases. J lost 2 bases, V lost 4 bases, and 7 bases had no gene match. CDR3 length: 16 amino acids. Germline lookup yields CDR1 MNHNY and CDR2 SVGAGI (reference sequence). CDR3 coding DNA: TGTGCCAGCAGTTGGCGAGTAGCGGGAGTCACAGATACGCAGTATTTT. Protein: CASSWRVAGVTDTQYF.

The chain employs TRBV9 and TRBJ1-2, with 12 bases matching TRBD1. V was pared by 3 bases and J by 3 bases, with 3 bases of the junction left unmatched. From germline, CDR1 is SGDLS and CDR2 YYNGEE. CDR3 length: 15 residues. CDR3 in DNA: TGTGCCAGCAGCGCGGGGGACAGGGGGCACTATGGCTACACCTTC. Its translation: CASSAGDRGHYGYTF.

The rearrangement joins TRBV7-9 to TRBJ1-4; 7 nucleotides match TRBD1. Trimming removed 5 bases from V and 3 bases from J; junction bases left unmatched: 6. The CDR3 is 15 amino acids. Germline lookup yields CDR1 SEHNR and CDR2 FQNEAQ (reference sequence). CDR3 bases: TGTGCCAGCAGCCGTCGACAGGGCCCTAATGAAAAACTGTTTTTT. Amino acid sequence: CASSRRQGPNEKLFF.

This chain joins TRBV7-2 and TRBJ1-3; 7 bases align to TRBD1. The germline V gene has CDR1 SGHTA and CDR2 FQGNSA. The junction had 6 bases not matched to a gene; V was cut back by 3 bases and J by 4 bases. The CDR3 consists of 15 residues. The CDR3 region is CASSLRGQGGNTIYF. In nucleotides, the CDR3 is TGTGCCAGCAGCTTGAGGGGGCAGGGAGGAAACACCATATATTTT.

DNA for the CDR3: TGTGCCAGCAGATCGACAGGATCGGTCAGCGAGCAGTACTTC. As protein: CASRSTGSVSEQYF. This chain connects TRBV2 to TRBJ2-7; D may be TRBD1 (6 bases). Germline lookup yields CDR1 SNHLY and CDR2 FYNNEI. V was cut by 6 bases and J by 6 bases, with 18 bases left in between. This CDR3 has 14 amino acids.

The chain combines TRBV7-8 with TRBJ2-1, with D possibly matching TRBD2 (6 bases). With 2 bases removed from V and 4 bases from J, the gap between germline ends came to 12 bases. CDR3 length equals 15 residues. Germline V CDR1 and CDR2: SGHVS, FQNEAQ. The CDR3 DNA is TGTGCCAGCAGCTTACGGGGGACGGGTTACAATGAGCAGTTCTTC. Translation gives CASSLRGTGYNEQFF.

The gene calls are TRBV19 and TRBJ1-1; TRBD1 agrees at 7 bases. J was trimmed by 5 bases and V by 5 bases; bases with no gene match: 14. Germline V gene data show CDR1 as LNHDA and CDR2 as SQIVND (reference sequence). This CDR3 has 16 amino acids. The CDR3 reads CASSSTGAPTGTEAFF. Written as DNA, the CDR3 is TGTGCCAGTAGTTCAACAGGGGCCCCCACGGGGACTGAAGCTTTCTTT.

The chain employs TRBV6-6 and TRBJ2-3; no reliable D call. CDR1 MNHNY and CDR2 SVGAGI come from the germline V gene (reference sequence). Trimming removed 5 bases at V and 1 base at J, with 10 bases between. The CDR3 has 14 amino acids. In DNA form, the CDR3 reads TGTGCCAGCAGTCAAGCACCGGGCACAGATACGCAGTATTTT. This translates into CASSQAPGTDTQYF.

This clone occurred once. The chain couples TRBV6-6 to TRBJ2-7, with 11 bases identical to TRBD2. The CDR3 is made up of 14 amino acids. Trimming at V came to 4 bases and at J to 6 bases, leaving 5 bases not matched to a gene. Germline V lookup: CDR1 MNHNY, CDR2 SVGAGI (reference sequence). Here the CDR3 DNA reads TGTGCCAGCAGTTTAGGGACTAGCGGTGGCGAGCAGTACTTC. As protein: CASSLGTSGGEQYF.

V and J are TRBV7-9 and TRBJ1-1; 7 positions match TRBD1. The CDR3 contains 14 residues. V shed 4 bases and J 0 bases; nucleotides not matched to a gene: 2. Germline V gene data show CDR1 as SEHNR and CDR2 as FQNEAQ (reference sequence). The DNA of the CDR3 is TGTGCCAGCAGCTCACAGGGGTTGAACACTGAAGCTTTCTTT. Protein product: CASSSQGLNTEAFF.

The chain is built from TRBV7-8 and TRBJ1-1; D might be TRBD1 (6 bases). The V end was cut by 5 bases, the J end by 1 base, with 14 bases between. The CDR3 extends over 15 amino acids. Germline V gene lookup returns CDR1 SGHVS and CDR2 FQNEAQ. The CDR3 nucleotides are TGTGCCAGCAGCCTCGGACAGAGCCAGAACACTGAAGCTTTCTTT. It yields the protein CASSLGQSQNTEAFF.

The chain links TRBV5-4 to TRBJ1-2, with 9 bases aligning to TRBD1. The length of the CDR3 is 14 residues. Germline V CDR1 and CDR2: SGHNT, YYREEE (reference sequence). The J segment lost 2 bases and the V segment lost 4 bases, leaving 3 bases of the junction unmatched. CDR3 residues: CASSQGQGNYGYTF. The DNA of the CDR3 is TGTGCCAGCAGCCAAGGACAGGGGAACTATGGCTACACCTTC.

J is TRBJ2-7 and V is TRBV19; D may be TRBD1 (6 bases). The CDR3 length is 13 residues. The V end lost 9 bases, the J end lost 2 bases, and 14 bases lay between the germline ends. CDR1 LNHDA and CDR2 SQIVND come from the germline V gene (reference sequence). The CDR3, as DNA: TGTGCCAGCCGGGACACCCGGGCCTACGAGCAGTACTTC. Translated, it gives CASRDTRAYEQYF.

The gene calls are TRBV28 and TRBJ1-1; D is ambiguous. The germline V gene has CDR1 MDHEN and CDR2 SYDVKM. CDR3 length: 13 residues. Trimming shortened V by 7 bases and J by 0 bases, and 9 bases separated the two germline ends. The CDR3 is CASTRNMNTEAFF. Here the CDR3 DNA reads TGTGCCAGCACCAGAAACATGAACACTGAAGCTTTCTTT.

The J gene is TRBJ1-1, the V gene TRBV2; 7 bases are a match to TRBD1. CDR3 size: 14 residues. CDR1 is SNHLY, CDR2 FYNNEI, per germline. J lost 1 base, V lost 6 bases, and 5 bases had no gene match. The DNA for the CDR3 is TGTGCCAGCAGGGTAGGGACAGCGAACACTGAAGCTTTCTTT. Protein sequence: CASRVGTANTEAFF.

The gene calls are TRBV5-6 and TRBJ2-1; TRBD1 matches at 7 bases. Germline trimming cut 4 bases from V and 4 bases from J; bases unmatched to any gene: 11. CDR1 is SGHDT, CDR2 YYEEEE, per germline. The CDR3 runs to 16 residues. As DNA, the CDR3 is TGTGCCAGCAGCCTTGGTACTGGACAGGCTTACAATGAGCAGTTCTTC. Residues: CASSLGTGQAYNEQFF.

This rearrangement joins TRBV14 to TRBJ2-5; D is perhaps TRBD1 (5 bases). Germline V gene lookup returns CDR1 SGHDN and CDR2 FVKESK. There are 16 residues in the CDR3. The V end was cut by 0 bases, the J end by 2 bases, with 13 bases between. The CDR3 loop reads CASSQDFGHSQETQYF. Here the CDR3 DNA reads TGTGCCAGCAGCCAAGATTTTGGACACTCTCAAGAGACCCAGTACTTC.

V is TRBV5-1 and J is TRBJ2-1, with no clear D. V shed 0 bases and J shed 7 bases, with 14 bases lying between them. There are 15 residues in the CDR3. Germline CDR1 SGHRS, CDR2 YFSETQ. The CDR3 DNA is TGCGCCAGCAGCTTGGGAGGTAGTAGGACGAATGAGCAGTTCTTC. It encodes CASSLGGSRTNEQFF.

This chain connects TRBV21-1 to TRBJ2-3. TRBV21-1 is noted as a pseudogene. The CDR3 sequence is 15 residues long. In nucleotides, the CDR3 is TGTGCCAGCAGCAAACCCCAGGGACGGACAGATACGCAGTATTTT. Its translation is CASSKPQGRTDTQYF.

The rearrangement joins TRBV2 to TRBJ2-2; D is undetermined. The germline V gene has CDR1 SNHLY and CDR2 FYNNEI. This CDR3 has 14 amino acids. Trimming removed 7 bases from V and 1 base from J, with 10 bases in between. In DNA form, the CDR3 reads TGTGCCAGCATGGTGGAGATGAACACCGGGGAGCTGTTTTTT. It codes for CASMVEMNTGELFF.